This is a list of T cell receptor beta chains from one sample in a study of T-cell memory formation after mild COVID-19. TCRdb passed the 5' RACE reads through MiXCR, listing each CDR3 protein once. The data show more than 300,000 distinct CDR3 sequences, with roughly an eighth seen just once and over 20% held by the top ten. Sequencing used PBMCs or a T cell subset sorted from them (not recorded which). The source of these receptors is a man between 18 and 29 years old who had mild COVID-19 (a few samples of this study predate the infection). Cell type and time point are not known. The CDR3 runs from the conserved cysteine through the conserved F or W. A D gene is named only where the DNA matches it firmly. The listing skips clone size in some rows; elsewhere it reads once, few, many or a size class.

cdr3_nt: TGTGCCAGCAGTTTTTCCCCTCTGACTAGGGACACTGAAGCTTTCTTT; cdr3_aa: CASSFSPLTRDTEAFF; v_call: TRBV12-3/TRBV12-4; clone_size: few; j_call: TRBJ1-1; d_call: .
cdr3_nt: TGCGCCAGCAGTCATGGTGGCAGGAACTATGGCTACACCTTC; cdr3_aa: CASSHGGRNYGYTF; v_call: TRBV5-1; clone_size: .; j_call: TRBJ1-2; d_call: .
cdr3_nt: TGTGCCAGCAGCTTCAGACAGGGGTCAAACATTCAGTACTTC; cdr3_aa: CASSFRQGSNIQYF; v_call: TRBV7-2; clone_size: many; j_call: TRBJ2-4; d_call: TRBD1
cdr3_nt: TGTGCCAGCAGTGACGGCAATACCCCAGGGCATGGCTACACCTTC; cdr3_aa: CASSDGNTPGHGYTF; v_call: TRBV6-5; clone_size: .; j_call: TRBJ1-2; d_call: .
cdr3_nt: TGTGCCAGCAGTGCTAGCGGGGGCTACGAGCAGTACTTC; cdr3_aa: CASSASGGYEQYF; v_call: TRBV6-1; clone_size: .; j_call: TRBJ2-7; d_call: TRBD2
cdr3_nt: TGCGCCAGCAGCTTCTCACTGCAGGGGACCTTAACTGGAGGCTACACCTTC; cdr3_aa: CASSFSLQGTLTGGYTF; v_call: TRBV5-1; clone_size: .; j_call: TRBJ1-2; d_call: .
cdr3_nt: TGCGCCAGCAGCTTTGCAGGGGGCGCGGGCGGCTACACCTTC; cdr3_aa: CASSFAGGAGGYTF; v_call: TRBV5-1; clone_size: .; j_call: TRBJ1-2; d_call: TRBD1
cdr3_nt: TGTGCCAGCAGCCAAGAGGGGGCTCTCGGTACACCCCTCCACTTT; cdr3_aa: CASSQEGALGTPLHF; v_call: TRBV14; clone_size: many; j_call: TRBJ1-6; d_call: .
cdr3_nt: TGCAGCGTTGAAACTAGCGGCCTCACAGATACGCAGTATTTT; cdr3_aa: CSVETSGLTDTQYF; v_call: TRBV29-1; clone_size: .; j_call: TRBJ2-3; d_call: TRBD2
cdr3_nt: TGCGCCAGCAGCTTGGAGGCTCCGACAGATACGCAGTATTTT; cdr3_aa: CASSLEAPTDTQYF; v_call: TRBV5-1; clone_size: few; j_call: TRBJ2-3; d_call: .
cdr3_nt: TGTGCCAGCAGCGCACGGAGGGGATGGACCGCGAACACCGGGGAGCTGTTTTTT; cdr3_aa: CASSARRGWTANTGELFF; v_call: TRBV9; clone_size: few; j_call: TRBJ2-2; d_call: .
cdr3_nt: TGTGCCAGCAGCCATGACCGTGACTATGGCTACACCTTC; cdr3_aa: CASSHDRDYGYTF; v_call: TRBV12-3/TRBV12-4; clone_size: few; j_call: TRBJ1-2; d_call: .
cdr3_nt: TGCAGCGTTGGGGGGGACCGGACTCACTATGGCTACACCTTC; cdr3_aa: CSVGGDRTHYGYTF; v_call: TRBV29-1; clone_size: .; j_call: TRBJ1-2; d_call: .
cdr3_nt: TGTGCCAGCAGTTTTTCGGGGATCCCTGAAGCTTTCTTT; cdr3_aa: CASSFSGIPEAFF; v_call: TRBV12-3/TRBV12-4; clone_size: once; j_call: TRBJ1-1; d_call: .
cdr3_nt: TGTGCCAGCAGCTTGTTCTCGGGACAGAGATACACTGAAGCTTTCTTT; cdr3_aa: CASSLFSGQRYTEAFF; v_call: TRBV5-5; clone_size: few; j_call: TRBJ1-1; d_call: TRBD1
cdr3_nt: TGTGCCAGCAGCGTAGCTGGGGTCCCGGCCAATGAGCAGTTCTTC; cdr3_aa: CASSVAGVPANEQFF; v_call: TRBV9; clone_size: .; j_call: TRBJ2-1; d_call: .
cdr3_nt: TGTGCCAGCAGCCAAGGCACCGGGACTGGCGGAGAGACCCAGTACTTC; cdr3_aa: CASSQGTGTGGETQYF; v_call: TRBV14; clone_size: .; j_call: TRBJ2-5; d_call: .
cdr3_nt: TGTGCCAGCAGCTCCTCCAGGGTAGTCACTGAAGCTTTCTTT; cdr3_aa: CASSSSRVVTEAFF; v_call: TRBV7-3; clone_size: few; j_call: TRBJ1-1; d_call: .
cdr3_nt: TGTGCCAGCAGCTTAGATTGGTCCGAGCAGTTCTTC; cdr3_aa: CASSLDWSEQFF; v_call: TRBV11-2; clone_size: few; j_call: TRBJ2-1; d_call: .
cdr3_nt: TGTGCCAGCAGCTCTGAAGGCACAGATACGCAGTATTTT; cdr3_aa: CASSSEGTDTQYF; v_call: TRBV7-3; clone_size: many; j_call: TRBJ2-3; d_call: .
cdr3_nt: TGCGCCAGCAGCCCGCTCGACCAGCCAGGGGAGCTGTTTTTT; cdr3_aa: CASSPLDQPGELFF; v_call: TRBV4-1; clone_size: few; j_call: TRBJ2-2; d_call: .
cdr3_nt: TGCAGTGCTAGCGGGCCGAACACCGGGGAGCTGTTTTTT; cdr3_aa: CSASGPNTGELFF; v_call: TRBV20-1; clone_size: .; j_call: TRBJ2-2; d_call: .
cdr3_nt: TGTGCCAGCACTTCGGGGGAGCTCGGGGAGACCCAGTACTTC; cdr3_aa: CASTSGELGETQYF; v_call: TRBV6-6; clone_size: once; j_call: TRBJ2-5; d_call: .
cdr3_nt: TGCGCCAGCAGCCAGTCCCGGGACCCTCCTTATACGCAGTATTTT; cdr3_aa: CASSQSRDPPYTQYF; v_call: TRBV4-3; clone_size: many; j_call: TRBJ2-3; d_call: .
cdr3_nt: TGCAGTGCTGCCGGGATGAACACTGAAGCTTTCTTT; cdr3_aa: CSAAGMNTEAFF; v_call: TRBV20-1; clone_size: few; j_call: TRBJ1-1; d_call: .
cdr3_nt: TGTGCCAGCAGATATGGACCTGGGGCCAACGTCCTGACTTTC; cdr3_aa: CASRYGPGANVLTF; v_call: TRBV5-4; clone_size: few; j_call: TRBJ2-6; d_call: .
cdr3_nt: TGTGCCAGCAGTTACTCGAGTCGTGACCGGGGGGACATTCAGTACTTC; cdr3_aa: CASSYSSRDRGDIQYF; v_call: TRBV6-2/TRBV6-3; clone_size: few; j_call: TRBJ2-4; d_call: TRBD2
cdr3_nt: TGTGCCAGCAGTTACTCGATGGGCGCTGGGGCCAACGTCCTGACTTTC; cdr3_aa: CASSYSMGAGANVLTF; v_call: TRBV6-6; clone_size: many; j_call: TRBJ2-6; d_call: .
cdr3_nt: TGTGCCAGCAGTGACAGGGGAGATCAGCCCCAGCATTTT; cdr3_aa: CASSDRGDQPQHF; v_call: TRBV9; clone_size: .; j_call: TRBJ1-5; d_call: TRBD1
cdr3_nt: TGCGCCAGCTCTGCGGCGTCCCGTGAAGCTTTCTTT; cdr3_aa: CASSAASREAFF; v_call: TRBV5-1; clone_size: .; j_call: TRBJ1-1; d_call: .
cdr3_nt: TGTGCCACCAGCAGAGCAGGACAGGGGAACACTGAAGCTTTCTTT; cdr3_aa: CATSRAGQGNTEAFF; v_call: TRBV15; clone_size: once; j_call: TRBJ1-1; d_call: TRBD1
cdr3_nt: TGTGCCAGCAGCTTTTCCGGGTTGAGTGGCTACACCTTC; cdr3_aa: CASSFSGLSGYTF; v_call: TRBV5-5; clone_size: few; j_call: TRBJ1-2; d_call: .
cdr3_nt: TGCGCCAGCAGCTTCGGCCTAGCGGGGGGCACAGATACGCAGTATTTT; cdr3_aa: CASSFGLAGGTDTQYF; v_call: TRBV5-1; clone_size: few; j_call: TRBJ2-3; d_call: TRBD2
cdr3_nt: TGTGCCAGCTCACCAAGAACCCTCGGGGAGCAGTACTTC; cdr3_aa: CASSPRTLGEQYF; v_call: TRBV18; clone_size: few; j_call: TRBJ2-7; d_call: .
cdr3_nt: TGCAGTGCCCATGGACTAGCGGGGGGGCAACAAGAGACCCAGTACTTC; cdr3_aa: CSAHGLAGGQQETQYF; v_call: TRBV20-1; clone_size: .; j_call: TRBJ2-5; d_call: TRBD2
cdr3_nt: TGTGCCAGCAGCTTGGGCCTAGTGGGCCTCGGGGAGCTGTTTTTT; cdr3_aa: CASSLGLVGLGELFF; v_call: TRBV5-6; clone_size: .; j_call: TRBJ2-2; d_call: .
cdr3_nt: TGTGCCAGCAGTTTCGCAGGGTCTAGTCAGCCCAAGCATTTT; cdr3_aa: CASSFAGSSQPKHF; v_call: TRBV12-3/TRBV12-4; clone_size: .; j_call: TRBJ1-5; d_call: .
cdr3_nt: TGTGCCAGCAGTTACCAGGGGACCCAGTACTTC; cdr3_aa: CASSYQGTQYF; v_call: TRBV6-6; clone_size: .; j_call: TRBJ2-5; d_call: .
cdr3_nt: TGCGCCAGCAGCCAAGGATTGGGGGCCGGGGAGCTGTTTTTT; cdr3_aa: CASSQGLGAGELFF; v_call: TRBV4-1; clone_size: few; j_call: TRBJ2-2; d_call: .
cdr3_nt: TGTGCCAGCAGCTTACGGGGAGTCAATCAGCCCCAGCATTTT; cdr3_aa: CASSLRGVNQPQHF; v_call: TRBV6-2/TRBV6-3; clone_size: few; j_call: TRBJ1-5; d_call: .
cdr3_nt: TGTGCCAGCAGCTCCGGGACAGGGCCCTACAATGAGCAGTTCTTC; cdr3_aa: CASSSGTGPYNEQFF; v_call: TRBV7-8; clone_size: few; j_call: TRBJ2-1; d_call: TRBD1
cdr3_nt: TGTGCCAGCAGCAGGACAGGGGTGGATGGCTACACCTTC; cdr3_aa: CASSRTGVDGYTF; v_call: TRBV7-9; clone_size: .; j_call: TRBJ1-2; d_call: TRBD1
cdr3_nt: TGCGCCAGCAGCCAAGTTAGAGCCTACGAGCAGTACTTC; cdr3_aa: CASSQVRAYEQYF; v_call: TRBV4-3; clone_size: .; j_call: TRBJ2-7; d_call: .
cdr3_nt: TGCAGTGCAAGGGAACCGGGACCGATTAATTCACCCCTCCACTTT; cdr3_aa: CSAREPGPINSPLHF; v_call: TRBV20-1; clone_size: .; j_call: TRBJ1-6; d_call: .